A single sample is the source of the 16 T cell receptor beta chains below, sequenced in a study of T cell repertoires in cytomegalovirus infection (dated by TCRdb to the late 2010s). These receptors' antigens are unknown. These reads were obtained on an Illumina HiSeq 1500. TCRdb itself trimmed the public reads at Q25 with fastp, ran MiXCR and retained productive beta chains. Each CDR3 protein appears once, grouped with its most common genes and DNA. This sample comprises around 900,000 distinct CDR3 sequences, 31% of them detected only once. The ten biggest clones cover more than 13% of the sample. The treatment or condition label of this sample denotes: in vitro stimulation with specific CMV peptide epitopes to enrich CMV-specific T cells. Source: cultured CD8+ T cells from PBMCs, taken from culture after CMV antigen stimulation. The receptors shown here come from a human donor in good health (CMV status not recorded). Some clones in this sample may be carry-over from other donors' samples.

The CDR3 sequence: CASIPRVWETEAFF. In DNA form, the CDR3 reads TGTGCCAGTATCCCCAGGGTCTGGGAGACTGAAGCTTTCTTT. The gene calls are TRBV19 and TRBJ1-1; D is possibly TRBD1 (5 bases). The CDR3 sequence is 14 residues long. Looked up from germline, CDR1 is LNHDA and CDR2 is SQIVND (reference sequence). Deletions cut 7 bases from V and 5 bases from J, with 17 bases between.

This clonotype was picked up many times. This sequence joins TRBV27 and TRBJ1-5, with D uncertain. Per the germline V gene, CDR1 is MNHEY and CDR2 is SMNVEV (reference sequence). The germline V and J ends were trimmed by 2 bases and 4 bases, with 6 bases remaining between them. The CDR3 is made up of 13 amino acids. The CDR3 DNA reads TGTGCCAGCAGTTTAACGGCAAATCAGCCCCAGCATTTT. Its translation: CASSLTANQPQHF.

J is TRBJ1-1 and V is TRBV24-1; no firm D call. V was trimmed by 4 bases and J by 8 bases, leaving 13 bases between them. This CDR3 is built from 13 residues. From germline, CDR1 is KGHDR and CDR2 SFDVKD. The CDR3 protein is CATSETDFGEAFF. DNA for the CDR3: TGTGCCACCAGTGAAACGGACTTCGGCGAAGCTTTCTTT.

This chain joins TRBV7-2 and TRBJ2-1, with 13 bases fitting TRBD2. Germline V gives CDR1 SGHTA, CDR2 FQGNSA. This CDR3 has 16 amino acids. V lost 5 bases to trimming and J lost 2 bases; unmatched junction nucleotides: 3. The DNA for the CDR3 is TGTGCCAGCAGCATGGGACTAGCGGGGCCCTACAATGAGCAGTTCTTC. Protein product: CASSMGLAGPYNEQFF.

A word on this clonotype: At one end the junction does not follow the germline gene, possibly because of a read error. V and J are TRBV7-8 and TRBJ1-2, with TRBD1 matching over 9 bases. The CDR3 sequence is 16 residues long. Germline V lookup: CDR1 SGHVS, CDR2 FQNEAQ. The CDR3 protein is CACSVDRTGAGYGYTF. CDR3 nucleotides: TGTGCCTGCAGCGTAGACCGGACAGGGGCTGGCTATGGCTACACCTTC.

In its sample, this clonotype was seen once. The chain links TRBV10-3 to TRBJ2-7; D is possibly TRBD1 or TRBD2 (5 bases each). CDR3 length equals 18 residues. V was shortened by 5 bases and J by 3 bases, with 26 bases between the two germline ends. The germline CDR1 and CDR2 sequences are ENHRY and SYGVKD. CDR3 nucleotide sequence: TGTGCCATCAGTTGGGACCTGGACCCTTCCCCTACCCTCTACGAGCAGTACTTC. It is translated as CAISWDLDPSPTLYEQYF.

This clonotype has just a few counts. The chain combines TRBV6-2 or TRBV6-3 with TRBJ2-1, with D possibly TRBD2 on 6 matching bases. CDR3 length: 15 residues. Trimming removed 4 bases from V and 2 bases from J, with 12 bases in between. CDR1 is MNHEY, CDR2 SVGEGT, per germline. The CDR3 sequence is CASSSRGGAYNEQFF. The CDR3 DNA sequence: TGTGCCAGCAGTTCCCGCGGCGGGGCCTACAATGAGCAGTTCTTC.

The CDR3 loop reads CASSPAGSPHQPQHF. The CDR3, as DNA: TGTGCCAGCAGTCCAGCGGGATCCCCTCATCAGCCCCAGCATTTT. The chain is built from TRBV28 and TRBJ1-5, with unresolved D. The CDR3 sequence is 15 residues long. Germline V gene sequence: CDR1 MDHEN, CDR2 SYDVKM. The germline V and J ends were trimmed by 5 bases and 5 bases, with 16 bases remaining between them.

To note about this clonotype: One end of the junction varies from germline; a read error may be responsible. The chain links TRBV27 to TRBJ1-1; no reliable D call. The germline V gene encodes CDR1 MNHEY and CDR2 SMNVEV (reference sequence). The CDR3 runs 12 residues. The CDR3 DNA sequence: TGTGCCAGCAGTTTATCGCGCGGCGAAGTTTTCTTT. It codes for CASSLSRGEVFF.

The CDR3 reads CASSLTSGGASGELFF. The CDR3 DNA reads as TGTGCCAGCAGTTTGACTAGCGGGGGGGCTTCCGGGGAGCTGTTTTTT. The chain couples TRBV28 to TRBJ2-2; 14 bases match TRBD2. The V gene's germline CDR1 is MDHEN and CDR2 SYDVKM. Trimming removed 3 bases from V and 6 bases from J; junction bases left unmatched: 3. The length of the CDR3 is 16 residues.

This clonotype was picked up many times. V is TRBV7-2 and J is TRBJ1-5, with D perhaps matching TRBD1 (5 bases). The CDR3 spans 15 residues. Germline CDR1 reads SGHTA; CDR2 reads FQGNSA. V lost 1 base and J lost 6, with 13 bases in between. The CDR3 protein is CASSLEAGRSQPQHF. CDR3 sequence (DNA): TGTGCCAGCAGCTTAGAGGCAGGGCGTTCTCAGCCCCAGCATTTT. Full variable domain (missing parts from reference TRBV7-2 and TRBJ1-5): GAGVSQSPSNKVTEKGKDVELRCDPISGHTALYWYRQSLGQGLEFLIYFQGNSAPDKSGLPSDRFSAERTGGSVSTLTIQRTQQEDSAVYLCASSLEAGRSQPQHFGDGTRLSIL.

There are a few counts of this clonotype. The chain is built from TRBV4-1 and TRBJ2-1, with no clear D. The CDR3 runs to 14 residues. The V gene's germline CDR1 is MGHRA and CDR2 YSYEKL. The V end lost 0 bases, the J end lost 7 bases, and 10 bases lay between the germline ends. CDR3 nucleotides: TGCGCCAGCAGCCAAGAGGATTTTGAGAATGAGCAGTTCTTC. This gives the protein CASSQEDFENEQFF.

The gene calls are TRBV20-1 and TRBJ1-5; D is perhaps TRBD1 (5 bases). Trimming pared 5 bases from V and 3 bases from J, leaving 14 bases between. The length of the CDR3 is 14 residues. Germline V gene sequence: CDR1 DFQATT, CDR2 SNEGSKA (reference sequence). CDR3: CSALRGGYNQPQHF. CDR3 DNA sequence: TGCAGTGCTCTACGGGGGGGTTACAATCAGCCCCAGCATTTT.

The gene calls are TRBV7-6 and TRBJ1-6; no firm D call. CDR1 and CDR2 (germline): SGHVS, FNYEAQ. This CDR3 comprises 13 residues. V was clipped by 8 bases and J by 7 bases, with 12 bases between them. CDR3 sequence: CASGEDGNSPLHF. CDR3 DNA sequence: TGTGCCAGCGGGGAGGATGGGAATTCACCCCTCCACTTT.

The V and J genes are TRBV12-3 or TRBV12-4 and TRBJ2-7; unclear D gene. The length of the CDR3 is 15 residues. Trimming stripped 3 bases from V and 0 bases from J, with 12 bases between. The CDR3 here is CASSFIGASSYEQYF. Here the CDR3 DNA reads TGTGCCAGCAGTTTTATCGGTGCGAGCTCCTACGAGCAGTACTTC.

The chain couples TRBV19 to TRBJ2-1, with TRBD1 identical over 8 bases. Per germline, CDR1 LNHDA and CDR2 SQIVND (reference sequence). J lost 0 bases, V lost 0 bases, and 7 bases had no gene match. CDR3 length equals 18 residues. The DNA for the CDR3 is TGTGCCAGTAGTATAGATCCGGACAGGGACCCCTCCTACAATGAGCAGTTCTTC. It encodes CASSIDPDRDPSYNEQFF.